This TCR beta chain originates from a study of T cell clonality in common variable immunodeficiency. V was cut by 5 bases and J by 7 bases, with 9 bases left in between. The CDR3 is 12 residues long. Per the germline V gene, CDR1 is SEHNR and CDR2 is FQNEAQ (reference sequence). Equal genomic DNA amounts from CVID and control samples were sequenced. Data came from immunoSEQ multiplex PCR; TCRdb stores just in-frame clones and leaves some out. Observed are 30,000 to 35,000 clones, no singletons, with the top ten taking 6.7%. This clone is medium-sized within its sample. Its antigen is not identified. With the read ending 3 residues before the CDR3 end, the germline J gene is used to fill in that end. Replacement immunoglobulin had been given to every CVID subject for at least one year. Each donor provided roughly 4.5 to 8.5 ml of heparinized whole blood. Study conclusions and caveats: In common variable immunodeficiency, TCR beta chains reportedly carried fewer deletions and N-nucleotide insertions. Compared with healthy controls, CVID subjects showed increased TCRbeta clonality, mostly in about a third.

The sample was peripheral blood mononuclear cells. This receptor was obtained from a human donor with common variable immunodeficiency. The rearrangement uses TRBV7-9 and TRBJ1-5, with TRBD1 as a possible D gene (5 bases). CDR3 DNA, as far as it was read: TGTGCCAGCAGCGATGGGGGGCAGCCC. As protein: CASSDGGQP. The whole CDR3 protein is CASSDGGQPQHF.